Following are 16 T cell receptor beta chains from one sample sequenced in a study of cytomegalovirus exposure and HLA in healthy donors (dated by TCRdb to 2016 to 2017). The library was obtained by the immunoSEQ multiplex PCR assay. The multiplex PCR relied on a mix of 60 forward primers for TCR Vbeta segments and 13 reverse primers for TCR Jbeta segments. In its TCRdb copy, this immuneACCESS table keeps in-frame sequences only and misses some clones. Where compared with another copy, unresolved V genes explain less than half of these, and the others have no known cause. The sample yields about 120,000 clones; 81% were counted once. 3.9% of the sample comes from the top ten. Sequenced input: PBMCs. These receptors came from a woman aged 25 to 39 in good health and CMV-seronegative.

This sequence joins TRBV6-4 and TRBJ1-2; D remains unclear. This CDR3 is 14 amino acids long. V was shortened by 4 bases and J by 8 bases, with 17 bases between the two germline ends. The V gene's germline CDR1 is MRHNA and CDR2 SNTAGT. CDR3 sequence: CASSVLTEIGGYTF. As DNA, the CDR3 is TGTGCCAGCAGTGTCCTAACCGAAATCGGGGGCTACACCTTC.

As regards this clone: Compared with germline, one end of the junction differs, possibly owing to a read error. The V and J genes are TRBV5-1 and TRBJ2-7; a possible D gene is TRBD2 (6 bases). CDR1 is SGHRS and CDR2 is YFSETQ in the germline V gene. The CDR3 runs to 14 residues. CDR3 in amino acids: CASNLDGSFNEQYF. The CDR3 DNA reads TGCGCCAGCAACTTGGACGGGAGTTTCAACGAGCAGTACTTC.

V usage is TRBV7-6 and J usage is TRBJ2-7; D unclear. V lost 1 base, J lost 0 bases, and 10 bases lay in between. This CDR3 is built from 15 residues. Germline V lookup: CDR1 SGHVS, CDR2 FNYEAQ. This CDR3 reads CASSLVDGDSYEQYF. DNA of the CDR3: TGTGCCAGCAGCTTAGTCGACGGAGACTCCTACGAGCAGTACTTC.

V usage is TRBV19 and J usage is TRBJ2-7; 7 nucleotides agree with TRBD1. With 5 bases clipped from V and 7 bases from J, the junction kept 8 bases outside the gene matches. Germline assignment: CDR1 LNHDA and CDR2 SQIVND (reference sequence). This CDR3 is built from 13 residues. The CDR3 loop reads CASSPQGLGEQYF. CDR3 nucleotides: TGTGCCAGTAGTCCACAGGGGCTGGGGGAGCAGTACTTC.

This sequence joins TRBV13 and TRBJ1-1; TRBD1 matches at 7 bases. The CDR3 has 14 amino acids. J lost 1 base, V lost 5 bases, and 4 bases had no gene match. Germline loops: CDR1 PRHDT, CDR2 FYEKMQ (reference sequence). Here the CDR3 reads CASSLGTENTEAFF. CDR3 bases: TGTGCCAGCAGCCTCGGGACAGAGAACACTGAAGCTTTCTTT. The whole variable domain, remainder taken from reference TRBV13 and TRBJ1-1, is AAGVIQSPRHLIKEKRETATLKCYPIPRHDTVYWYQQGPGQDPQFLISFYEKMQSDKGSIPDRFSAQQFSDYHSELNMSSLELGDSALYFCASSLGTENTEAFFGQGTRLTVV.

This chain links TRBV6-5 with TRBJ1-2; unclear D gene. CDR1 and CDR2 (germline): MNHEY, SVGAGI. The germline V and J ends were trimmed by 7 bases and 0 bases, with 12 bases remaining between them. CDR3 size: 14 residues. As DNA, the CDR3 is TGTGCCAGCAAATTCCGAGAAGCTAACTATGGCTACACCTTC. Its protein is CASKFREANYGYTF.

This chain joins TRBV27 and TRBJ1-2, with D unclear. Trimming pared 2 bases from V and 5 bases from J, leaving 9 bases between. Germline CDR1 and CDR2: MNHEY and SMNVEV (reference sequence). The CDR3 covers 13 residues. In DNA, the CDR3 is TGTGCCAGCAGTTTACGTGCTACGTATGGCTACACCTTC. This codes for CASSLRATYGYTF.

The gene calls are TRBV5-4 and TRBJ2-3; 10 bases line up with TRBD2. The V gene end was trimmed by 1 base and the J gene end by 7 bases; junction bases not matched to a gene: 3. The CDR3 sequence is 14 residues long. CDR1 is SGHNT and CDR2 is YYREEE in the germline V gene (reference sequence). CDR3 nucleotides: TGTGCCAGCAGCTTGCTAGCGGGAGCACATACGCAGTATTTT. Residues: CASSLLAGAHTQYF. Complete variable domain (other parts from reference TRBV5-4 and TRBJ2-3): ETGVTQSPTHLIKTRGQQVTLRCSSQSGHNTVSWYQQALGQGPQFIFQYYREEENGRGNFPPRFSGLQFPNYSSELNVNALELDDSALYLCASSLLAGAHTQYFGPGTRLTVL.

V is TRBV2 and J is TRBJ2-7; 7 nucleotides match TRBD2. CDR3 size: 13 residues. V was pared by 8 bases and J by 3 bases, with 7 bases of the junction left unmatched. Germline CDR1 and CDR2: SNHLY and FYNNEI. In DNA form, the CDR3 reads TGTGCCAGCGGACTAGACCCTCTCTACGAGCAGTACTTC. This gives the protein CASGLDPLYEQYF.

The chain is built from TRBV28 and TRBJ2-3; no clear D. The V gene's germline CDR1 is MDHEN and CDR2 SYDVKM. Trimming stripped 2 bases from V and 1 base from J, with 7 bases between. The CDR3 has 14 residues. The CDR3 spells CASSLLVGTDTQYF. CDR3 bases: TGTGCCAGCAGTTTACTAGTCGGCACAGATACGCAGTATTTT.

CDR3 amino acids: CASRDWDRETGYTF. Written as DNA, the CDR3 is TGTGCCAGCAGGGACTGGGACAGGGAAACTGGCTACACCTTC. This chain joins TRBV2 and TRBJ1-2; 9 nucleotides align to TRBD1. V dropped 6 bases and J dropped 7; count of bases not matched to a gene: 9. The CDR3 length is 14 residues. CDR1 SNHLY and CDR2 FYNNEI come from the germline V gene.

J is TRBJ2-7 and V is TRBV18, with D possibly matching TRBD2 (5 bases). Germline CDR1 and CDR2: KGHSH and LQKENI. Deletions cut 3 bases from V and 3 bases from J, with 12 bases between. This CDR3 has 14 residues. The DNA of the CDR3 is TGTGCCAGCTCACCCGCTAGCCGCTACTACGAGCAGTACTTC. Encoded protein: CASSPASRYYEQYF.

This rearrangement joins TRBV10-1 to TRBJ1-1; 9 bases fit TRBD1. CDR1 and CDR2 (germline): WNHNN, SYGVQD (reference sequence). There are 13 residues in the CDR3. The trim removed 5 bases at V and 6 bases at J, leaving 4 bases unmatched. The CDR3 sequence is CASSFDRGAEAFF. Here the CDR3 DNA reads TGCGCCAGCAGTTTCGACAGGGGGGCTGAAGCTTTCTTT.

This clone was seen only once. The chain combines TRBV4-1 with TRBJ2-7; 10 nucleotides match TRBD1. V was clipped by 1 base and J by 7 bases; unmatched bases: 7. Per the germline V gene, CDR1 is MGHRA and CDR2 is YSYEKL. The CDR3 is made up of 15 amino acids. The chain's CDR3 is CASSQGGTGVLEQYF. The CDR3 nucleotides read TGCGCCAGCAGCCAAGGAGGGACAGGGGTCTTGGAGCAGTACTTC.

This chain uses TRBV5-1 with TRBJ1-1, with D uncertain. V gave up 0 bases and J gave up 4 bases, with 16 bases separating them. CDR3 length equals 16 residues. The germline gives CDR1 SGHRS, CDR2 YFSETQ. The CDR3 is CASSLVWEAHGTEAFF. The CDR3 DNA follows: TGCGCCAGCAGCTTGGTTTGGGAGGCGCACGGCACTGAAGCTTTCTTT.

The chain's CDR3 is CASSSLPGAYEQYF. For the CDR3, the DNA is TGTGCCAGCAGCAGTCTGCCAGGGGCCTACGAGCAGTACTTC. The chain recombines TRBV21-1 with TRBJ2-7; TRBD1, as called in the table, went unchecked against the DNA. TRBV21-1 is deemed a pseudogene. The CDR3 has 14 amino acids.